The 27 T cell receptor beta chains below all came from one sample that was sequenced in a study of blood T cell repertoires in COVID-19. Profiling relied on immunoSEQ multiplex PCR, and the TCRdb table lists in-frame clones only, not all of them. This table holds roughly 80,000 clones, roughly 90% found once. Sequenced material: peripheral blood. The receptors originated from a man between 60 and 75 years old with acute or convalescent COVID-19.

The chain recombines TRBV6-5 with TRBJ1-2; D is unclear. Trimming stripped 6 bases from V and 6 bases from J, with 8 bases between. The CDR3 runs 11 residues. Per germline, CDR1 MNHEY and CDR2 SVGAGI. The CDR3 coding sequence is TGTGCCAGCAGCCACGGGGATGGCTACACCTTC. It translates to CASSHGDGYTF.

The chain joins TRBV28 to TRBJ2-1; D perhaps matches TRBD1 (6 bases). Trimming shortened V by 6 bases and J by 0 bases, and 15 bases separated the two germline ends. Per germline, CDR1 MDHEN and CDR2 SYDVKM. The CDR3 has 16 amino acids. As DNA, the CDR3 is TGTGCCAGCAGGTCGCCCCAGGGGAGCTCCTACAATGAGCAGTTCTTC. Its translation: CASRSPQGSSYNEQFF.

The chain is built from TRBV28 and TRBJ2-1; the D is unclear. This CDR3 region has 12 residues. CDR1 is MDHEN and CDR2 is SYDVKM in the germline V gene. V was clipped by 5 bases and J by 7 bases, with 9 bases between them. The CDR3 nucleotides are TGTGCCAGCAGTCAATCTAAAAATGAGCAGTTCTTC. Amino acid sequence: CASSQSKNEQFF.

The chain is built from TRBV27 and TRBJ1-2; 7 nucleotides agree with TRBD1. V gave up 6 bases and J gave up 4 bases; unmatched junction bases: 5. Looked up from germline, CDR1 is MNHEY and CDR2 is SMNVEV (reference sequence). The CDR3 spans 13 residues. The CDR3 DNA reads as TGTGCCAGCAGGGAGACAGGGACCTATGGCTACACCTTC. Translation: CASRETGTYGYTF.

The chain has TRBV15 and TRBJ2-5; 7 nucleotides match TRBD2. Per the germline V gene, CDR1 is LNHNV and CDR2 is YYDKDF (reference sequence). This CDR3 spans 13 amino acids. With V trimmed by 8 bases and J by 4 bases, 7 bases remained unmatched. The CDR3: CATGRWGGETQYF. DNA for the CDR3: TGTGCCACCGGCCGGTGGGGGGGAGAGACCCAGTACTTC.

CDR3 sequence (DNA): TGCAGTGCTAGTCAGGGGCTTGAGCAGTTCTTC. As protein: CSASQGLEQFF. The chain is built from TRBV20-1 and TRBJ2-1; a weak D match, TRBD1 (6 bases). The ends were cut back, 3 bases at V and 9 bases at J, with 9 bases in the middle. Looked up from germline, CDR1 is DFQATT and CDR2 is SNEGSKA (reference sequence). This CDR3 has 11 amino acids.

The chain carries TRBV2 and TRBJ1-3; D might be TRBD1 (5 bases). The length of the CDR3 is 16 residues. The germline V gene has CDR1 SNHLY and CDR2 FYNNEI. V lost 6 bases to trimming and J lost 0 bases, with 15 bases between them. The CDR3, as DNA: TGTGCCAGCAGCCTAGACGACAGTCTCTCTGGAAACACCATATATTTT. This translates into CASSLDDSLSGNTIYF.

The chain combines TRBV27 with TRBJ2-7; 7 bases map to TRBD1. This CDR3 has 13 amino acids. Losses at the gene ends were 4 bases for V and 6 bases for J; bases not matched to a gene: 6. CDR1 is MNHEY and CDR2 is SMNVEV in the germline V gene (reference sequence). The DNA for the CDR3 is TGTGCCAGCAGTTCGCTACAGGGGCGCGAGCAGTACTTC. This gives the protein CASSSLQGREQYF.

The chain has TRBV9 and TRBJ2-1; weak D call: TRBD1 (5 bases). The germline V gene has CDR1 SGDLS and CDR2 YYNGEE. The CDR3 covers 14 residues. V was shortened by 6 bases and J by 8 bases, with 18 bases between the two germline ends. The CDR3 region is CASNVRPRGDEQFF. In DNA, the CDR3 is TGTGCCAGCAACGTGAGACCAAGGGGTGATGAGCAGTTCTTC.

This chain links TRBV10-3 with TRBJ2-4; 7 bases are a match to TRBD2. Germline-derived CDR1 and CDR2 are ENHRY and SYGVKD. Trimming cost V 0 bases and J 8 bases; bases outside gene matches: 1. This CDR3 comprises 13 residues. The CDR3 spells CAISESREHIQYF. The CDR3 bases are TGTGCCATCAGTGAGTCGCGGGAGCACATTCAGTACTTC.

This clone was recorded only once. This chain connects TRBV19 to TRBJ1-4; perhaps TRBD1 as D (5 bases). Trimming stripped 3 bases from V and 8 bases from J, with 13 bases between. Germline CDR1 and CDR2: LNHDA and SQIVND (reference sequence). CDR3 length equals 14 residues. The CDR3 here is CASSMGQGKEKLFF. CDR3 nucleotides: TGTGCCAGTAGTATGGGCCAGGGAAAAGAAAAACTGTTTTTT.

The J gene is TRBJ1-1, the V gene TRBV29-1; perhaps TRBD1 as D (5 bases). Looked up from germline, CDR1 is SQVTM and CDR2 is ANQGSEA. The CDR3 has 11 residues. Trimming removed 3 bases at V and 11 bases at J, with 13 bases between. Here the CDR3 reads CSVEAGEAAFF. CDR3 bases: TGCAGCGTTGAGGCGGGGGAAGCGGCTTTCTTT. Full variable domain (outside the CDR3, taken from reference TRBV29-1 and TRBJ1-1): SAVISQKPSRDICQRGTSLTIQCQVDSQVTMMFWYRQQPGQSLTLIATANQGSEATYESGFVIDKFPISRPNLTFSTLTVSNMSPEDSSIYLCSVEAGEAAFFGQGTRLTVV.

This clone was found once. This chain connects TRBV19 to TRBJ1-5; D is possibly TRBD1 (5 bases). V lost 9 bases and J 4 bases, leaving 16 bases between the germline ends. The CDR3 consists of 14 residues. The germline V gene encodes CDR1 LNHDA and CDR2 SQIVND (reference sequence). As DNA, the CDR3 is TGTGCCAGCTCCCTGGGGCCGGCAAATCAGCCCCAGCATTTT. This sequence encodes CASSLGPANQPQHF.

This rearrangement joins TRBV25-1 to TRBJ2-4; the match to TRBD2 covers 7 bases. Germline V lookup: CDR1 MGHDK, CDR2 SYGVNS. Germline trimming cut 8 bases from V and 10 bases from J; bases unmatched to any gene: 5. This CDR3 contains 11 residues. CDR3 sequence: CASGPGRIQYF. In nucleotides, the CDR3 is TGTGCCAGCGGGCCCGGGAGGATTCAGTACTTC.

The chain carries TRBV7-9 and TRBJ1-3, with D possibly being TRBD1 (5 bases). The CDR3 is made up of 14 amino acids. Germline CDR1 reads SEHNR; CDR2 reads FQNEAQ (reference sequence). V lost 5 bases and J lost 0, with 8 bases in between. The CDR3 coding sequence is TGTGCCAGCAGCCGGGGGGGCTCTGGAAACACCATATATTTT. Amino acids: CASSRGGSGNTIYF.

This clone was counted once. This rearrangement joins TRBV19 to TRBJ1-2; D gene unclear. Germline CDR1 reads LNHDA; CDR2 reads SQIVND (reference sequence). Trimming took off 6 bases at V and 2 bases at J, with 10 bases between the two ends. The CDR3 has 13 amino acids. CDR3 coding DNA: TGTGCCAGTAGAACCGGGGTAAACTATGGCTACACCTTC. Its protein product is CASRTGVNYGYTF.

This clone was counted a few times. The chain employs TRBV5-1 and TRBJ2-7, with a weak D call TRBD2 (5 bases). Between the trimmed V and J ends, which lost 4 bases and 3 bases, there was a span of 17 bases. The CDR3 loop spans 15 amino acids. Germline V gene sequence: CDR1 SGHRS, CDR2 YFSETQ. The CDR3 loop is CASSPGGPKFYEQYF. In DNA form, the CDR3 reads TGCGCCAGCAGCCCCGGCGGGCCCAAGTTCTACGAGCAGTACTTC.

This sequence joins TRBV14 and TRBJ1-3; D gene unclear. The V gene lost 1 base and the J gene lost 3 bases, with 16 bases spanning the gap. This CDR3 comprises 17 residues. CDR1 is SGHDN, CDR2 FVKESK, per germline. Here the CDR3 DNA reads TGTGCCAGCAGCCAAGTCCGAGAGGGAGTGTATGGAAACACCATATATTTT. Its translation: CASSQVREGVYGNTIYF.

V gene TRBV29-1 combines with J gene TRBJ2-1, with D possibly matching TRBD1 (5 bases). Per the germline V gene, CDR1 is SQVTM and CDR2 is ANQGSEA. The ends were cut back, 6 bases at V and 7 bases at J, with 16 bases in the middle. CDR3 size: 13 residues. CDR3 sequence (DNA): TGCAGCGTCTCCTGGGGCCAGCTGAATGAGCAGTTCTTC. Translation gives CSVSWGQLNEQFF.

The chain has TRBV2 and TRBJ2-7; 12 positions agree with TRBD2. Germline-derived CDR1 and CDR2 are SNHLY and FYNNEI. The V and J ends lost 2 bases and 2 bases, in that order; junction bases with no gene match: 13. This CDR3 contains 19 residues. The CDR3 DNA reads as TGTGCCAGCAGTGAAATTTTGGAGACTAGCGGGAGACGGACCTACGAGCAGTACTTC. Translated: CASSEILETSGRRTYEQYF.

CDR3 sequence reads: CASSPRENTEAFF. CDR3 nucleotide sequence: TGTGCCAGCAGTCCCCGGGAGAACACTGAAGCTTTCTTT. The chain is built from TRBV2 and TRBJ1-1; D remains ambiguous. The CDR3 length is 13 residues. Germline CDR1 and CDR2: SNHLY and FYNNEI. V shed 5 bases and J shed 1 base, with 8 bases lying between them.

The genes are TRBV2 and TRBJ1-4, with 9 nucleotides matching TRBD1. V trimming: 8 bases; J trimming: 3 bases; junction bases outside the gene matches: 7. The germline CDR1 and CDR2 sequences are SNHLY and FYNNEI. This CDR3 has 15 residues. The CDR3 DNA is TGTGCCAGCGGACAGGGGTCGATGCCTAATGAAAAACTGTTTTTT. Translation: CASGQGSMPNEKLFF.

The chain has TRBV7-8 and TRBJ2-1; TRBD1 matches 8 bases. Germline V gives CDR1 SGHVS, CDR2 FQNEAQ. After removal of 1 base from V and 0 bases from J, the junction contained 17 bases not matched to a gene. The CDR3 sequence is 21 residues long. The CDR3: CASSLVKSGQEQLSSYNEQFF. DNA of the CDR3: TGTGCCAGCAGCTTAGTTAAATCGGGACAGGAGCAACTGAGCTCCTACAATGAGCAGTTCTTC.

CDR3 bases: TGTGCCAGCAGTTTCCCAGGTGACCAAGAGACCCAGTACTTC. Amino acids: CASSFPGDQETQYF. The rearrangement joins TRBV6-5 to TRBJ2-5; D gene ambiguous. Per germline, CDR1 MNHEY and CDR2 SVGAGI. V was trimmed by 4 bases and J by 0 bases, leaving 9 bases between them. The CDR3 covers 14 residues.

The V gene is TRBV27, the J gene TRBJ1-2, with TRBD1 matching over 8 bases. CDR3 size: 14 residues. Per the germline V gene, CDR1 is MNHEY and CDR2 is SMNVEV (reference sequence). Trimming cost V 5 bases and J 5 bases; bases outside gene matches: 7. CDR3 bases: TGTGCCAGCAGTCCTTTGCGGACAGGGTATGGCTACACCTTC. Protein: CASSPLRTGYGYTF.

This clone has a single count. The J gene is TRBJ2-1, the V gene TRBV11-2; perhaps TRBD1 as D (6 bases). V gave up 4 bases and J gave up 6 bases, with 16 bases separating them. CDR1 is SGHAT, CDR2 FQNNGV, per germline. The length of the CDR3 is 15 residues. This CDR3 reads CASSSTGTLLNEQFF. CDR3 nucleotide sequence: TGTGCCAGCAGCTCTACCGGGACACTTCTCAATGAGCAGTTCTTC.

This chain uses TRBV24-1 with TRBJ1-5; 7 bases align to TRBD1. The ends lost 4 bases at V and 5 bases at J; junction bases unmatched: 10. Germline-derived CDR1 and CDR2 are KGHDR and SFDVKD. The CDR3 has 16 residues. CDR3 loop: CATSDPGQPRDQPQHF. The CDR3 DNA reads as TGTGCCACCAGTGACCCGGGACAGCCTAGGGATCAGCCCCAGCATTTT.